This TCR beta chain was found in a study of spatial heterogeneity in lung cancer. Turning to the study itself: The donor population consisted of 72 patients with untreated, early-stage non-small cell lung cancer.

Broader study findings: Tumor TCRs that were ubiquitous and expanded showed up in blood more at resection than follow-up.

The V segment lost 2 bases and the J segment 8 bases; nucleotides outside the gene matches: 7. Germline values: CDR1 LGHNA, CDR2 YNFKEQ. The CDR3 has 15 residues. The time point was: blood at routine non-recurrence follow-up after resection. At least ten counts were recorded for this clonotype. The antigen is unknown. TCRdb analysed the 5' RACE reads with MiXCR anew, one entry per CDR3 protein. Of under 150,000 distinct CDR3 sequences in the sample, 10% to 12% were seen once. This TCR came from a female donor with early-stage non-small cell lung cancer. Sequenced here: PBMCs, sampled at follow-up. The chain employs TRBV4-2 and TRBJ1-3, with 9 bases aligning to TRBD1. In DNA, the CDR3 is TGTGCCAGCAGCCAACCCGGGACAGGGTCCGACACCATATATTTT. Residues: CASSQPGTGSDTIYF.